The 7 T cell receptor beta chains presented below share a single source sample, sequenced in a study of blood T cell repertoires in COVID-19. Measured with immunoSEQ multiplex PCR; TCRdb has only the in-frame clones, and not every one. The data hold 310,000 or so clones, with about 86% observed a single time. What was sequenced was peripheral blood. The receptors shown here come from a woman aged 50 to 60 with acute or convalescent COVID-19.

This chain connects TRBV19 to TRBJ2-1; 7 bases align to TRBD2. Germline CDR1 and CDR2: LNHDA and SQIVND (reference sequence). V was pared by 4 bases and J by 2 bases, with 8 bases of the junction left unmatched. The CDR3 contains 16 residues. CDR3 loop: CASSTHPSGAYNEQFF. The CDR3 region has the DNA TGTGCCAGTAGTACCCATCCCAGCGGGGCCTACAATGAGCAGTTCTTC.

The CDR3, as DNA: TGTGCCAGCAGCTTAAGCAGCGTCAGCACAGATACGCAGTATTTT. It yields the protein CASSLSSVSTDTQYF. The gene calls are TRBV7-2 and TRBJ2-3, with D unclear. The CDR3 covers 15 residues. Trimming cost V 2 bases and J 0 bases, with 9 bases left between them. Per the germline V gene, CDR1 is SGHTA and CDR2 is FQGNSA.

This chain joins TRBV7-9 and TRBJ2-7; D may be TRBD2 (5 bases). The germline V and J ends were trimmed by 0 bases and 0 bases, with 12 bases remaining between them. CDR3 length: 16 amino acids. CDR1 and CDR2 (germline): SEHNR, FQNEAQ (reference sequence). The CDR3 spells CASSLASGESSYEQYF. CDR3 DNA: TGTGCCAGCAGCTTAGCGTCCGGGGAAAGCTCCTACGAGCAGTACTTC.

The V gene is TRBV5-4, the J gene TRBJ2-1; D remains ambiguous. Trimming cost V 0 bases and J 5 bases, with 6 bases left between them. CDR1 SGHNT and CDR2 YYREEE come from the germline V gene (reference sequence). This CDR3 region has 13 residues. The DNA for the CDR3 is TGTGCCAGCAGCTTGGACAGAAACAATGAGCAGTTCTTC. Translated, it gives CASSLDRNNEQFF.

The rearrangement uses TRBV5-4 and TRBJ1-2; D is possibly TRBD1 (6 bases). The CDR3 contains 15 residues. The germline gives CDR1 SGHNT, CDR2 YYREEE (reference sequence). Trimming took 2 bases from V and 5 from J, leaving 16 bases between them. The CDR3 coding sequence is TGTGCCAGCAGCTTTTTCCAAGGGGGGGAATATGGCTACACCTTC. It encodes CASSFFQGGEYGYTF.

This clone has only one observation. CDR3 loop: CASSRSPQETQYF. In nucleotides, the CDR3 is TGTGCCAGCAGCCGGTCCCCTCAAGAGACCCAGTACTTC. The chain couples TRBV9 to TRBJ2-5; no firm D call. This CDR3 is 13 amino acids long. Trimming cost V 4 bases and J 2 bases, with 9 bases left between them. From germline, CDR1 is SGDLS and CDR2 YYNGEE. The entire variable domain, with the rest obtained from reference TRBV9 and TRBJ2-5, is as follows: DSGVTQTPKHLITATGQRVTLRCSPRSGDLSVYWYQQSLDQGLQFLIQYYNGEERAKGNILERFSAQQFPDLHSELNLSSLELGDSALYFCASSRSPQETQYFGPGTRLLVL.

CDR3 sequence reads: CASSLAGLLDTQYF. CDR3 DNA sequence: TGTGCCAGCAGCTTGGCAGGACTCCTCGATACGCAGTATTTT. The rearrangement links TRBV5-6 to TRBJ2-3, with TRBD2 as a possible D gene (5 bases). CDR1 SGHDT and CDR2 YYEEEE come from the germline V gene. CDR3 length equals 14 residues. The V end lost 0 bases, the J end lost 6 bases, and 11 bases lay between the germline ends. The whole variable domain, filled in from reference TRBV5-6 and TRBJ2-3, reads DAGVTQSPTHLIKTRGQQVTLRCSPKSGHDTVSWYQQALGQGPQFIFQYYEEEERQRGNFPDRFSGHQFPNYSSELNVNALLLGDSALYLCASSLAGLLDTQYFGPGTRLTVL.